The 27 T cell receptor beta chains given below trace back to one sample, sequenced in a study of vaccination effects on CD4 cells after COVID-19. Ahead of sequencing, the ViraFEST assay grew antigen-specific CD4+ T cells using viral peptide pools. Investigators separated out CD4+ T cells once around nine days of culture had passed. Each participant received a vaccine that was either BNT162b2 or mRNA-1273, given as two doses. These receptors have no known antigen. Clones were read by immunoSEQ multiplex PCR, and TCRdb kept only the in-frame ones, dropping some. The data hold approximately 25,000 clones, with approximately 70% observed a single time. The material was CD4+ T cells from PBMCs cultured with SARS-CoV-2 spike peptides, obtained after COVID-19 vaccination. Receptor source: a human donor who received a COVID-19 vaccine.

The chain is built from TRBV6-6 and TRBJ2-1, with D perhaps TRBD2 (6 bases). The CDR3 extends over 15 amino acids. Trimming stripped 0 bases from V and 5 bases from J, with 11 bases between. Germline values: CDR1 MNHNY, CDR2 SVGAGI (reference sequence). The CDR3 DNA is TGTGCCAGCAGTTACTCGTACGGGGGAAACAATGAGCAGTTCTTC. The encoded protein is CASSYSYGGNNEQFF.

The rearrangement joins TRBV6-6 to TRBJ2-7; D gene unclear. Between the trimmed V and J ends, which lost 5 bases and 6 bases, there was a span of 8 bases. The germline V gene has CDR1 MNHNY and CDR2 SVGAGI (reference sequence). CDR3 length: 11 residues. The chain's CDR3 is CASSGPPEQYF. The CDR3 bases are TGTGCCAGCAGTGGGCCCCCCGAGCAGTACTTC.

This clone has just a few counts. The rearrangement links TRBV12-3 or TRBV12-4 to TRBJ2-1; perhaps TRBD1 as D (5 bases). The V gene lost 2 bases and the J gene lost 5 bases, with 7 bases spanning the gap. This CDR3 is built from 13 residues. The CDR3 protein is CASSLRRDNEQFF. The DNA for the CDR3 is TGTGCCAGCAGTTTACGCAGGGACAATGAGCAGTTCTTC.

This clone turned up a few times. The genes are TRBV7-8 and TRBJ2-7, with 7 positions matching TRBD1. The CDR3 length is 14 residues. Trimming cost V 5 bases and J 3 bases; bases outside gene matches: 7. The germline V gene encodes CDR1 SGHVS and CDR2 FQNEAQ. The CDR3 sequence is CASSPEGQLYEQYF. As DNA, the CDR3 is TGTGCCAGCAGCCCTGAGGGACAGCTCTACGAGCAGTACTTC.

The chain is built from TRBV2 and TRBJ2-1, with TRBD2 matching over 11 bases. Germline V gene sequence: CDR1 SNHLY, CDR2 FYNNEI. CDR3 length equals 17 residues. Germline trimming cut 2 bases from V and 7 bases from J; bases unmatched to any gene: 10. CDR3 nucleotide sequence: TGTGCCAGCAGTGAACGAGTAGCGGGGGGGCCGAGGAATGAGCAGTTCTTC. Its protein is CASSERVAGGPRNEQFF.

This chain joins TRBV27 and TRBJ2-3; perhaps TRBD1 as D (5 bases). The CDR3 is 15 residues long. Deletions cut 0 bases from V and 2 bases from J, with 9 bases between. Germline CDR1 is MNHEY and CDR2 is SMNVEV (reference sequence). CDR3 nucleotide sequence: TGTGCCAGCAGTTTATCCGCAGGGCTCACAGATACGCAGTATTTT. This encodes CASSLSAGLTDTQYF.

V gene TRBV6-5 combines with J gene TRBJ2-2; maybe TRBD2 (5 bases). V lost 5 bases and J 4 bases, leaving 14 bases between the germline ends. CDR3 size: 15 residues. In germline, CDR1 is MNHEY, CDR2 SVGAGI. The chain's CDR3 is CASSPLKRPTGELFF. CDR3 DNA sequence: TGTGCCAGCAGTCCCCTGAAGCGGCCCACCGGGGAGCTGTTTTTT.

V gene TRBV6-2 or TRBV6-3 combines with J gene TRBJ2-7; 9 nucleotides align to TRBD2. CDR1 MNHEY and CDR2 SVGEGT come from the germline V gene. The CDR3 extends over 16 amino acids. J gave up 4 bases and V 5 bases, and 12 bases lay outside the gene matches. The CDR3 DNA is TGTGCCAGCAGTACCGTAGCGGGGGCTAACCCTTACGAGCAGTACTTC. Its protein product is CASSTVAGANPYEQYF.

The chain couples TRBV28 to TRBJ2-5; D is possibly TRBD1 (6 bases). The CDR3 loop spans 19 amino acids. The ends were cut back, 3 bases at V and 2 bases at J, with 25 bases in the middle. CDR1 is MDHEN, CDR2 SYDVKM, per germline. This CDR3 reads CASSFQGVGAATRQETQYF. CDR3 DNA: TGTGCCAGCAGTTTCCAAGGGGTGGGGGCGGCGACAAGGCAAGAGACCCAGTACTTC.

The chain is built from TRBV18 and TRBJ1-1, with D perhaps matching TRBD1 (5 bases). The length of the CDR3 is 14 residues. Germline V gene lookup returns CDR1 KGHSH and CDR2 LQKENI. V was trimmed by 4 bases and J by 6 bases, leaving 15 bases between them. CDR3 protein: CASSRGAGQAEAFF. CDR3 DNA sequence: TGTGCCAGCTCACGTGGTGCGGGGCAGGCTGAAGCTTTCTTT.

The CDR3 region is CASTPTSGSTDTQYF. Here the CDR3 DNA reads TGTGCCAGCACCCCGACTAGCGGGAGCACAGATACGCAGTATTTT. This chain uses TRBV6-4 with TRBJ2-3, with 10 bases lining up with TRBD2. The junction had 4 bases not matched to a gene; V was cut back by 7 bases and J by 0 bases. The CDR3 is 15 amino acids. CDR1 and CDR2 from the germline V gene are MRHNA and SNTAGT.

The chain has TRBV19 and TRBJ2-3; TRBD2 might be the D (5 bases). Germline V gives CDR1 LNHDA, CDR2 SQIVND (reference sequence). V gave up 6 bases and J gave up 5 bases, with 9 bases separating them. This CDR3 region has 12 residues. CDR3 in DNA: TGTGCCAGTAGACAAAGCGGAGATACGCAGTATTTT. This codes for CASRQSGDTQYF.

The chain links TRBV2 to TRBJ1-1; D is possibly TRBD1 (5 bases). The CDR3 extends over 15 amino acids. Germline assignment: CDR1 SNHLY and CDR2 FYNNEI. V shed 4 bases and J shed 6 bases, with 18 bases lying between them. CDR3 in amino acids: CASSGGAVRASEAFF. As DNA, the CDR3 is TGTGCCAGCAGTGGTGGGGCGGTCAGGGCCTCTGAAGCTTTCTTT.

The chain recombines TRBV19 with TRBJ2-7, with 7 bases aligning to TRBD1. CDR3 length: 14 residues. V dropped 5 bases and J dropped 1; count of bases not matched to a gene: 5. The germline gives CDR1 LNHDA, CDR2 SQIVND (reference sequence). This CDR3 is CASSFETGSYEQYF. DNA for the CDR3: TGTGCCAGTAGTTTTGAGACAGGGTCCTACGAGCAGTACTTC.

V and J are TRBV28 and TRBJ2-5; TRBD1 matches 10 bases. Germline-derived CDR1 and CDR2 are MDHEN and SYDVKM. CDR3 length equals 18 residues. Unmatched junction bases numbered 13, after V lost 3 bases and J lost 3 bases. The chain's CDR3 is CASSFTGRWGTGEETQYF. As DNA, the CDR3 is TGTGCCAGCAGTTTCACGGGGCGTTGGGGGACAGGGGAAGAGACCCAGTACTTC.

As DNA, the CDR3 is TGTGCCAGTAGTACTTATAGCGGACAGTCCTACGAGCAGTACTTC. Amino acid sequence: CASSTYSGQSYEQYF. This chain joins TRBV19 and TRBJ2-7; D is tentatively TRBD1 or TRBD2 (6 bases each). Trimming removed 4 bases from V and 1 base from J, with 14 bases in between. Germline loops: CDR1 LNHDA, CDR2 SQIVND (reference sequence). The CDR3 contains 15 residues. Complete variable domain (other parts from reference TRBV19 and TRBJ2-7): DGGITQSPKYLFRKEGQNVTLSCEQNLNHDAMYWYRQDPGQGLRLIYYSQIVNDFQKGDIAEGYSVSREKKESFPLTVTSAQKNPTAFYLCASSTYSGQSYEQYFGPGTRLTVT.

The V gene is TRBV11-2, the J gene TRBJ1-4; D unresolved. The length of the CDR3 is 12 residues. In germline, CDR1 is SGHAT, CDR2 FQNNGV. Trimming removed 2 bases at V and 10 bases at J, with 8 bases between. The CDR3 here is CASSLITGKLFF. DNA for the CDR3: TGTGCCAGCAGCTTAATAACGGGAAAACTGTTTTTT.

V and J are TRBV5-1 and TRBJ2-2; D is uncertain. The CDR3 contains 16 residues. The V and J ends lost 0 bases and 4 bases respectively, with 13 bases between them. Germline CDR1 reads SGHRS; CDR2 reads YFSETQ. CDR3 region: CASSLAASTLTGELFF. For the CDR3, the DNA is TGCGCCAGCAGCTTGGCCGCCTCGACTCTCACCGGGGAGCTGTTTTTT.

This rearrangement joins TRBV6-1 to TRBJ1-3; tentative D call: TRBD1 (5 bases). This CDR3 contains 16 residues. V gave up 0 bases and J gave up 0 bases, with 9 bases separating them. The germline V gene has CDR1 MNHNS and CDR2 SASEGT. CDR3 bases: TGTGCCAGCAGTGAAGCGTTCGGGGGCTCTGGAAACACCATATATTTT. As protein: CASSEAFGGSGNTIYF.

The CDR3 is CASSRGRPPGEQYF. In DNA form, the CDR3 reads TGTGCCAGCAGCCGAGGACGTCCCCCTGGCGAGCAGTACTTC. V usage is TRBV13 and J usage is TRBJ2-7; unclear D gene. This CDR3 region has 14 residues. The germline V and J ends were trimmed by 5 bases and 6 bases, with 17 bases remaining between them. Per germline, CDR1 PRHDT and CDR2 FYEKMQ (reference sequence).

CDR3 bases: TGTGCCACCAATAGGGGGGGAACTAATGAAAAACTGTTTTTT. This sequence encodes CATNRGGTNEKLFF. The chain employs TRBV6-6 and TRBJ1-4; weak D call: TRBD1 (6 bases). Germline V lookup: CDR1 MNHNY, CDR2 SVGAGI (reference sequence). The CDR3 covers 14 residues. V lost 10 bases to trimming and J lost 1 base, with 13 bases between them.

This clone has a handful of counts. The chain joins TRBV6-4 to TRBJ2-2, with D unresolved. Germline V gene data show CDR1 as MRHNA and CDR2 as SNTAGT. The CDR3 has 13 residues. With 2 bases removed from V and 3 bases from J, the gap between germline ends came to 4 bases. In DNA, the CDR3 is TGTGCCAGCAGTGACAGGGACACCGGGGAGCTGTTTTTT. As protein: CASSDRDTGELFF.

The rearrangement uses TRBV10-3 and TRBJ2-1; 14 nucleotides match TRBD2. V shed 4 bases and J 5 bases; nucleotides not matched to a gene: 4. This CDR3 is 16 amino acids long. The germline gives CDR1 ENHRY, CDR2 SYGVKD. The CDR3 coding sequence is TGTGCCATCAGTGCCGGGACTAGCGGGGGCCACAATGAGCAGTTCTTC. Protein product: CAISAGTSGGHNEQFF.

The CDR3 spells CASSQGFSGAGNEQFF. CDR3 coding DNA: TGCGCCAGCAGCCAAGGTTTTAGCGGAGCCGGGAATGAGCAGTTCTTC. This chain uses TRBV4-1 with TRBJ2-1; tentative D call: TRBD2 (6 bases). The CDR3 runs to 16 residues. The V end lost 1 base, the J end lost 7 bases, and 17 bases lay between the germline ends. The germline V gene encodes CDR1 MGHRA and CDR2 YSYEKL.

As to this clone: Different DNA sequences within this sample yield the same CDR3. The chain employs TRBV10-1 and TRBJ2-2; 11 bases match TRBD2. The CDR3 sequence is 17 residues long. V dropped 3 bases and J dropped 1; count of bases not matched to a gene: 4. Germline V CDR1 and CDR2: WNHNN, SYGVQD (reference sequence). The chain's CDR3 is CASSDPGLAGNTGELFF. The CDR3 DNA reads as TGCGCCAGCAGTGACCCCGGACTAGCGGGGAACACCGGGGAGCTGTTTTTT.

The J gene is TRBJ2-3, the V gene TRBV5-1, with a weak D call TRBD2 (6 bases). The V gene lost 3 bases and the J gene lost 1 base, with 9 bases spanning the gap. CDR1 is SGHRS and CDR2 is YFSETQ in the germline V gene. This CDR3 is built from 14 residues. The CDR3 DNA sequence: TGCGCCAGCAGCTCGGGGGATGGCACAGATACGCAGTATTTT. This sequence encodes CASSSGDGTDTQYF.

This clone was observed a single time. This rearrangement joins TRBV25-1 to TRBJ1-5; D is unresolved. Germline values: CDR1 MGHDK, CDR2 SYGVNS. The CDR3 runs to 12 residues. The V end lost 7 bases, the J end lost 7 bases, and 11 bases lay between the germline ends. CDR3 sequence (DNA): TGTGCCAGCAATGGGATAGGCCAGCCCCAGCATTTT. Its translation: CASNGIGQPQHF.